A single sample is the source of the 12 T cell receptor beta chains below, sequenced in a study of shared clonotypes between healthy human individuals. Clones were sequenced by immunoSEQ multiplex PCR, and TCRdb holds only the in-frame ones, with some missing. The sample includes about 2.4 million clones, 80% to 95% of them seen just once. Source material: naive CD4+ T cells from PBMCs. Subset of the sample: CD45RA+ positively selected. These receptors were obtained from a man aged 18 to 30 in good health. Some clones in this sample may be carry-over from other donors' samples.

The genes are TRBV7-9 and TRBJ1-1; 7 nucleotides align to TRBD1. In germline, CDR1 is SEHNR, CDR2 FQNEAQ (reference sequence). The CDR3 covers 15 residues. The V and J ends lost 2 bases and 4 bases, in that order; junction bases with no gene match: 7. CDR3 in amino acids: CASSLWEGAATEAFF. In nucleotides, the CDR3 is TGTGCCAGCAGCTTATGGGAGGGGGCGGCCACTGAAGCTTTCTTT. Combining the CDR3 with reference TRBV7-9 and TRBJ1-1 gives the whole variable domain DTGVSQNPRHKITKRGQNVTFRCDPISEHNRLYWYRQTLGQGPEFLTYFQNEAQLEKSRLLSDRFSAERPKGSFSTLEIQRTEQGDSAMYLCASSLWEGAATEAFFGQGTRLTVV.

This chain joins TRBV4-2 and TRBJ1-6; D is perhaps TRBD1 (6 bases). The CDR3 runs to 16 residues. V lost 4 bases to trimming and J lost 7 bases, with 17 bases between them. Germline CDR1 and CDR2: LGHNA and YNFKEQ. The CDR3: CASSLQTGAQNSPLHF. The CDR3 coding sequence is TGTGCCAGCAGCCTACAGACGGGGGCTCAGAATTCACCCCTCCACTTT.

This chain uses TRBV7-3 with TRBJ2-1; 9 positions match TRBD2. Germline CDR1 and CDR2: SGHTA and FQGTGA. CDR3 size: 14 residues. With 5 bases clipped from V and 9 bases from J, the junction kept 8 bases outside the gene matches. The CDR3 loop reads CASSPSGTKGEQFF. The CDR3 DNA follows: TGTGCCAGCAGCCCTAGCGGGACCAAGGGTGAGCAGTTCTTC.

A word on this clone: The sample has other DNA sequences that encode this CDR3 too. J is TRBJ2-4 and V is TRBV25-1; TRBD2 might be the D (5 bases). Trimming cost V 3 bases and J 1 base, with 10 bases left between them. From germline, CDR1 is MGHDK and CDR2 SYGVNS. This CDR3 spans 15 amino acids. The DNA for the CDR3 is TGTGCCAGCAGTGACAGCGGTTTGGCCAAAAACATTCAGTACTTC. This codes for CASSDSGLAKNIQYF. Filled out from reference TRBV25-1 and TRBJ2-4, the complete variable domain reads EADIYQTPRYLVIGTGKKITLECSQTMGHDKMYWYQQDPGMELHLIHYSYGVNSTEKGDLSSESTVSRIRTEHFPLTLESARPSHTSQYLCASSDSGLAKNIQYFGAGTRLSVL.

The chain links TRBV5-1 to TRBJ2-5; possible D gene TRBD1, 5 bases. Trimming left V 3 bases short and J 2 bases short, with 14 bases between. The CDR3 sequence is 15 residues long. CDR1 is SGHRS and CDR2 is YFSETQ in the germline V gene. In DNA form, the CDR3 reads TGCGCCAGCAGCTCGAATACAGGCGATCAAGAGACCCAGTACTTC. Protein: CASSSNTGDQETQYF.

The rearrangement joins TRBV30 to TRBJ2-1, with D perhaps TRBD2 (5 bases). Deletions cut 5 bases from V and 4 bases from J, with 12 bases between. The CDR3 totals 13 residues. Germline loops: CDR1 GTSNPN, CDR2 SVGIG (reference sequence). CDR3 in DNA: TGTGCCTGGGGACTCGGCCCGTACAATGAGCAGTTCTTC. Its translation: CAWGLGPYNEQFF. Variable domain in full (rest from reference TRBV30 and TRBJ2-1): SQTIHQWPATLVQPVGSPLSLECTVEGTSNPNLYWYRQAAGRGLQLLFYSVGIGQISSEVPQNLSASRPQDRQFILSSKKLLLSDSGFYLCAWGLGPYNEQFFGPGTRLTVL.

In this sample, this clone turned up once. The genes are TRBV2 and TRBJ1-1; a weak D match, TRBD1 (5 bases). The CDR3 sequence is 13 residues long. CDR1 and CDR2 (germline): SNHLY, FYNNEI. V gave up 8 bases and J gave up 6 bases, with 16 bases separating them. The CDR3 spells CASGARVRAEAFF. In DNA, the CDR3 is TGTGCCAGCGGGGCAAGGGTGAGGGCTGAAGCTTTCTTT.

This sequence joins TRBV4-1 and TRBJ1-2, with 11 positions matching TRBD1. Germline V CDR1 and CDR2: MGHRA, YSYEKL. The CDR3 is 16 residues long. Losses at the gene ends were 5 bases for V and 4 bases for J; bases not matched to a gene: 9. The CDR3 sequence is CASSMRTGGRVYGYTF. CDR3 DNA: TGCGCCAGCAGCATGCGGACAGGGGGCAGGGTCTATGGCTACACCTTC.

The V gene is TRBV5-1, the J gene TRBJ2-3, with D unresolved. Trimming removed 0 bases at V and 4 bases at J, with 9 bases between. The CDR3 loop spans 14 amino acids. The germline gives CDR1 SGHRS, CDR2 YFSETQ. CDR3 region: CASSLAARPDTQYF. Written as DNA, the CDR3 is TGCGCCAGCAGCTTGGCGGCACGGCCAGATACGCAGTATTTT.

A note on this clone: Other nucleotide sequences from this sample produce the same CDR3. V and J are TRBV7-2 and TRBJ1-5, with D hard to call. The CDR3 has 14 residues. Trimming took off 3 bases at V and 0 bases at J, with 6 bases between the two ends. Germline V gives CDR1 SGHTA, CDR2 FQGNSA. This chain's CDR3 is CASSLDYSNQPQHF. CDR3 nucleotide sequence: TGTGCCAGCAGCTTGGATTATAGCAATCAGCCCCAGCATTTT.

V usage is TRBV7-3 and J usage is TRBJ2-3, with D perhaps given as TRBD1 or TRBD2 (5 bases each). Between the trimmed V and J ends, which lost 0 bases and 4 bases, there was a span of 14 bases. The CDR3 loop spans 16 amino acids. Germline V gene data show CDR1 as SGHTA and CDR2 as FQGTGA. The CDR3 protein is CASSLTVGMGADTQYF. The CDR3 DNA reads as TGTGCCAGCAGCTTAACGGTTGGCATGGGGGCAGATACGCAGTATTTT. Looking up the rest from reference TRBV7-3 and TRBJ2-3 gives the full variable domain: GAGVSQTPSNKVTEKGKYVELRCDPISGHTALYWYRQSLGQGPEFLIYFQGTGAADDSGLPNDRFFAVRPEGSVSTLKIQRTERGDSAVYLCASSLTVGMGADTQYFGPGTRLTVL.

This chain uses TRBV10-2 with TRBJ2-1, with D possibly matching TRBD2 (5 bases). This CDR3 has 16 amino acids. Germline CDR1 and CDR2: WSHSY and SAAADI. Trimming cost V 4 bases and J 6 bases, with 19 bases left between them. The CDR3 here is CASSGLIRGIGNEQFF. The CDR3 coding sequence is TGCGCCAGCAGTGGGCTAATTAGAGGGATTGGCAATGAGCAGTTCTTC.